Listed here are 5 T cell receptor beta chains from one sample, sequenced in a study of blood T cell repertoires in COVID-19. Some clones are missing from TCRdb's copy, which holds only in-frame ones; the method was immunoSEQ multiplex PCR. This sample has about 59,000 clones; 65% to 90% occur once, and the top ten carry 15% to 20%. What was sequenced was peripheral blood. The receptors shown here come from a human donor in a cohort sampled during active COVID-19.

As DNA, the CDR3 is TGTGCCAGCTCACCAGCGACAGGGCCAGGAAACACCATATATTTT. Translation gives CASSPATGPGNTIYF. The chain joins TRBV18 to TRBJ1-3; 7 nucleotides line up with TRBD1. The length of the CDR3 is 15 residues. The V gene's germline CDR1 is KGHSH and CDR2 LQKENI. V dropped 2 bases and J dropped 4; count of bases not matched to a gene: 5.

This clone was recorded only once. The chain combines TRBV7-9 with TRBJ2-1, with 7 bases lining up with TRBD2. The CDR3 consists of 15 residues. V gave up 1 base and J gave up 4 bases; unmatched junction bases: 4. Germline V lookup: CDR1 SEHNR, CDR2 FQNEAQ (reference sequence). The CDR3 sequence is CASSLEASGYNEQFF. The CDR3 coding sequence is TGTGCCAGCAGCTTAGAGGCTAGCGGTTACAATGAGCAGTTCTTC.

This clone was counted once. V is TRBV5-1 and J is TRBJ1-1; D is uncertain. Germline loops: CDR1 SGHRS, CDR2 YFSETQ. V dropped 0 bases and J dropped 4 bases, with 10 bases sitting between them. The CDR3 is 14 residues long. The CDR3 protein is CASSLAVFGTEAFF. As DNA, the CDR3 is TGCGCCAGCAGCTTGGCGGTTTTCGGCACTGAAGCTTTCTTT.

The chain recombines TRBV5-4 with TRBJ1-6; D is unresolved. V shed 0 bases and J shed 6 bases, with 10 bases lying between them. The CDR3 length is 15 residues. Per the germline V gene, CDR1 is SGHNT and CDR2 is YYREEE (reference sequence). The CDR3 loop is CASSLAGSGNSPLHF. The CDR3 nucleotides are TGTGCCAGCAGCTTGGCGGGTAGCGGTAATTCACCCCTCCACTTT.

V is TRBV6-1 and J is TRBJ1-2; D is unclear. The germline CDR1 and CDR2 sequences are MNHNS and SASEGT. CDR3 length: 16 residues. V lost 1 base to trimming and J lost 5 bases, with 17 bases between them. CDR3 region: CASSEVGRIPGYGYTF. CDR3 in DNA: TGTGCCAGCAGTGAAGTGGGGAGAATACCCGGTTATGGCTACACCTTC.